A selection of T cell receptor beta chains follows, all from one sample in a study of beta chain features in type 1 diabetes. Produced via immunoSEQ multiplex PCR; TCRdb's table is partial and in-frame only. The data contain about 150,000 clones, 11% of them singletons. The source material was central memory CD4+ T cells from blood. The receptors come from a man between 18 and 29 years old in good health. The CDR3 runs from the conserved cysteine through the conserved F or W. A D gene is named only where the DNA matches it firmly. Size is omitted from some rows. Given values are once, few, many or a class for expanded clones.

>TRBJ2-5|many|TRBV10-3|NA
CATRGQLEETQYF
TGTGCCACCCGCGGACAGCTTGAAGAGACCCAGTACTTC
>TRBJ2-5|NA|TRBV6-5|TRBD1
CASRQGARRETQYF
TGTGCCAGCAGACAGGGGGCAAGGCGAGAGACCCAGTACTTC
>TRBJ1-3|NA|TRBV5-1|TRBD1
CASSRDRSGNTIYF
TGCGCCAGCAGCCGGGACAGGAGCGGAAACACCATATATTTT
>TRBJ2-2|many|TRBV6-6|NA
CASTSGRTGELFF
TGTGCCAGCACCTCGGGGAGGACCGGGGAGCTGTTTTTT
>TRBJ2-5|NA|TRBV6-5|NA
CASRGGPQETQYF
TGTGCCAGCAGGGGGGGACCGCAAGAAACCCAGTACTTC
>TRBJ1-5|few|TRBV28|NA
CASSSMSNQPQHF
TGTGCCAGCAGTTCCATGAGCAATCAGCCCCAGCATTTT
>TRBJ2-3|NA|TRBV19|NA
CASSIRHSTDTQYF
TGTGCCAGTAGTATAAGGCACAGCACAGATACGCAGTATTTT
>TRBJ1-4|few|TRBV5-6|NA
CASSFGGPQWVGVLFF
TGTGCCAGCAGCTTCGGAGGGCCCCAGTGGGTGGGTGTGCTGTTTTTT
>TRBJ1-1|NA|TRBV6-5|TRBD1
CASSYSGTGTREAFF
TGTGCCAGCAGTTACTCTGGGACAGGGACAAGGGAAGCTTTCTTT
>TRBJ2-7|few|TRBV7-2|TRBD1
CASSPTGGYVYEQYF
TGTGCCAGCAGTCCGACAGGGGGCTACGTATACGAGCAGTACTTC
>TRBJ1-2|NA|TRBV29-1|NA
CSAGLTMGRYGYTF
TGCAGCGCCGGCCTCACCATGGGACGGTATGGCTACACCTTC
>TRBJ1-2|few|TRBV7-2|NA
CASSADWGYGYTF
TGTGCCAGCAGCGCTGACTGGGGCTATGGCTACACCTTC
>TRBJ2-1|NA|TRBV11-2|NA
CASSLGSNEQFF
TGTGCCAGCAGCTTAGGATCCAATGAGCAGTTCTTC
>TRBJ2-7|few|TRBV6-6|NA
CASSLQAQGEQYF
TGTGCCAGCAGCCTTCAGGCCCAGGGCGAGCAGTACTTC
>TRBJ2-5|NA|TRBV5-4|TRBD2
CASSSRLAGTQETQYF
TGTGCCAGCAGCTCCCGACTAGCGGGGACACAAGAGACCCAGTACTTC
>TRBJ2-3|few|TRBV30|TRBD1
CAWSRGQGATDTQYF
TGTGCCTGGAGCCGTGGACAGGGGGCCACAGATACGCAGTATTTT
>TRBJ2-5|few|TRBV7-2|NA
CASSLGDGTQYF
TGTGCCAGCAGCTTAGGCGATGGGACCCAGTACTTC
>TRBJ2-7|few|TRBV29-1|NA
CSVKWAKSSYEQYF
TGCAGCGTGAAGTGGGCGAAGAGCTCCTACGAGCAGTACTTC
>TRBJ2-5|NA|TRBV7-2|TRBD1
CASSHRRDRGQETQYF
TGTGCCAGCAGCCATCGCCGCGACAGGGGGCAAGAGACCCAGTACTTC
>TRBJ2-5|NA|TRBV7-2|NA
CASSCGQPRTETQYF
TGTGCCAGCAGCTGCGGCCAGCCTAGGACTGAGACCCAGTACTTC
>TRBJ1-6|few|TRBV9|NA
CASSFGTVDSPLHF
TGTGCCAGCAGCTTCGGGACTGTCGATTCACCCCTCCACTTT
>TRBJ2-5|NA|TRBV4-2|NA
CASSLGTFQETQYF
TGTGCCAGCAGCCTTGGGACTTTCCAAGAGACCCAGTACTTC
>TRBJ1-1|NA|TRBV4-3|NA
CASSQGGGREAFF
TGCGCCAGCAGCCAAGGCGGGGGCCGCGAAGCTTTCTTT
>TRBJ1-1|few|TRBV6-5|NA
CASTRQMNTEAFF
TGTGCCAGTACCCGACAGATGAACACTGAAGCTTTCTTT
>TRBJ2-5|NA|TRBV4-3|NA
CASSQDVGFGETQYF
TGCGCCAGCAGCCAAGACGTGGGTTTCGGGGAGACCCAGTACTTC
>TRBJ1-1|NA|TRBV28|TRBD1
CASSPAGGAENTEAFF
TGTGCCAGCAGTCCCGCAGGGGGCGCCGAGAACACTGAAGCTTTCTTT
>TRBJ2-1|few|TRBV7-2|TRBD1
CASSLRRPGGNNEQFF
TGTGCCAGCAGCTTACGTAGGCCAGGGGGTAACAATGAGCAGTTCTTC
>TRBJ2-3|NA|TRBV5-4|NA
CASGFTDTQYF
TGTGCCAGCGGATTCACAGATACGCAGTATTTT
>TRBJ2-7|NA|TRBV10-3|TRBD1
CAISESGETGSYEQYF
TGTGCCATCAGTGAGTCAGGGGAGACAGGGTCTTACGAGCAGTACTTC
>TRBJ1-2|NA|TRBV6-6|NA
CATPGGDRDGYTF
TGTGCCACCCCGGGTGGAGATAGAGATGGCTACACCTTC
>TRBJ2-1|few|TRBV9|NA
CASSVNPVGGNEQFF
TGTGCCAGCAGCGTAAATCCCGTCGGTGGAAATGAGCAGTTCTTC
>TRBJ1-2|NA|TRBV15|NA
CATSRDGVGYTF
TGTGCCACCAGCAGAGATGGGGTAGGCTACACCTTC
>TRBJ1-2|NA|TRBV7-2|TRBD1
CASSLDQGAIYGYTF
TGTGCCAGCAGCTTAGATCAGGGGGCTATCTATGGCTACACCTTC
>TRBJ1-3|NA|TRBV28|NA
CASSLLRGPGKRNTIYF
TGTGCCAGCAGTTTATTAAGGGGTCCCGGCAAACGAAACACCATATATTTT
>TRBJ2-3|many|TRBV21-1|NA
CASSKAPGLMADTQYF
TGTGCCAGCAGCAAAGCCCCAGGGTTGATGGCAGATACGCAGTATTTT
>TRBJ1-5|NA|TRBV29-1|NA
CSVDPGGNQPQHF
TGCAGCGTTGATCCGGGCGGTAATCAGCCCCAGCATTTT
>TRBJ2-3|NA|TRBV7-9|NA
CASSLSGRTDTQYF
TGTGCCAGCAGCTTATCGGGCAGAACAGATACGCAGTATTTT